Listed here are 21 T cell receptor beta chains from one sample, sequenced in a study of control samples from healthy donors and cancer patients. The table came from immunoSEQ multiplex PCR; TCRdb's copy has only in-frame clones and leaves some out. The sample consists of roughly 100,000 clones, about 86% of them appearing once. Sequencing was done on a sample of blood. These receptors were taken from a man aged 30-40 years in good health.

This clone showed up just a few times. V usage is TRBV2 and J usage is TRBJ2-7; D is possibly TRBD2 (6 bases). Trimming pared 8 bases from V and 6 bases from J, leaving 14 bases between. The CDR3 is made up of 12 amino acids. CDR1 is SNHLY, CDR2 FYNNEI, per germline. CDR3 loop: CASCRERFEQYF. As DNA, the CDR3 is TGTGCCAGCTGCCGGGAGAGGTTCGAGCAGTACTTC.

CDR3 region: CAWSEAGLLDTQYF. The CDR3 DNA follows: TGTGCCTGGAGTGAGGCAGGGCTTTTAGATACGCAGTATTTT. V gene TRBV30 combines with J gene TRBJ2-3; TRBD1 is a possible D gene (5 bases). V lost 1 base, J lost 5 bases, and 13 bases lay in between. Germline V gives CDR1 GTSNPN, CDR2 SVGIG (reference sequence). This CDR3 has 14 residues.

The CDR3 DNA sequence: TGTGCCAGCACCCCGGACAGGCAAGGATATGGCTACACCTTC. Translation: CASTPDRQGYGYTF. The chain recombines TRBV9 with TRBJ1-2; 7 bases align to TRBD1. The CDR3 is 14 residues long. Trimming took 6 bases from V and 5 from J; bases not matched to a gene: 10. Germline CDR1 reads SGDLS; CDR2 reads YYNGEE.

This clone was observed once. This chain links TRBV6-2 or TRBV6-3 with TRBJ2-7; D might be TRBD1 (6 bases). The CDR3 runs to 14 residues. Trimming removed 1 base at V and 3 bases at J, with 10 bases between. Per the germline V gene, CDR1 is MNHEY and CDR2 is SVGEGT. CDR3 sequence (DNA): TGTGCCAGCAGTTACTTCCAGGACAGCTACGAGCAGTACTTC. It encodes CASSYFQDSYEQYF.

The CDR3, as DNA: TGTGCCAGCAGTGAAATGGGGAGTCGCACAGATACGCAGTATTTT. Amino acid sequence: CASSEMGSRTDTQYF. This chain uses TRBV2 with TRBJ2-3; weak D call: TRBD2 (5 bases). The germline CDR1 and CDR2 sequences are SNHLY and FYNNEI. This CDR3 is built from 15 residues. The ends were cut back, 2 bases at V and 1 base at J, with 10 bases in the middle.

V and J are TRBV27 and TRBJ1-6; no clear D. V shed 8 bases and J shed 4 bases, with 9 bases lying between them. This CDR3 region has 13 residues. The germline V gene encodes CDR1 MNHEY and CDR2 SMNVEV (reference sequence). The CDR3 reads CASVGSYNSPLHF. The CDR3 nucleotides are TGTGCCAGCGTTGGGAGTTATAATTCACCCCTCCACTTT.

V and J are TRBV19 and TRBJ1-5; 10 bases map to TRBD1. This CDR3 is built from 15 residues. Germline V gene sequence: CDR1 LNHDA, CDR2 SQIVND (reference sequence). Unmatched junction bases numbered 5, after V lost 3 bases and J lost 6 bases. CDR3: CASSMGQGSGQPQHF. The CDR3 DNA reads TGTGCCAGTAGTATGGGACAGGGGAGTGGTCAGCCCCAGCATTTT. The entire variable domain, with the rest obtained from reference TRBV19 and TRBJ1-5, is as follows: DGGITQSPKYLFRKEGQNVTLSCEQNLNHDAMYWYRQDPGQGLRLIYYSQIVNDFQKGDIAEGYSVSREKKESFPLTVTSAQKNPTAFYLCASSMGQGSGQPQHFGDGTRLSIL.

This chain links TRBV27 with TRBJ2-5; TRBD1 might be the D (5 bases). The length of the CDR3 is 15 residues. CDR1 and CDR2 (germline): MNHEY, SMNVEV (reference sequence). Trimming removed 5 bases from V and 1 base from J, with 14 bases in between. The CDR3 DNA sequence: TGTGCCAGCAGTCCCGACAGTTCTTTCCAAGAGACCCAGTACTTC. Translated: CASSPDSSFQETQYF.

V usage is TRBV6-5 and J usage is TRBJ2-7; TRBD1 aligns across 8 bases. Germline V gene data show CDR1 as MNHEY and CDR2 as SVGAGI. J was trimmed by 4 bases and V by 8 bases; bases with no gene match: 7. The CDR3 is 13 residues long. This chain's CDR3 is CASSLTGVYEQYF. The CDR3 DNA sequence: TGTGCCAGCTCCCTGACAGGGGTATACGAGCAGTACTTC.

The DNA for the CDR3 is TGTGCCAGCAGTCCGGGGGACAGCGTCAATTCACCCCTCCACTTT. It encodes CASSPGDSVNSPLHF. The rearrangement joins TRBV5-4 to TRBJ1-6; 7 positions match TRBD1. The CDR3 loop spans 15 amino acids. J gave up 7 bases and V 5 bases, and 9 bases lay outside the gene matches. CDR1 is SGHNT, CDR2 YYREEE, per germline (reference sequence).

The genes are TRBV5-4 and TRBJ2-1, with TRBD1 as a possible D gene (5 bases). The CDR3 covers 15 residues. The V gene lost 0 bases and the J gene lost 0 bases, with 7 bases spanning the gap. Germline V CDR1 and CDR2: SGHNT, YYREEE (reference sequence). The CDR3, as DNA: TGTGCCAGCAGCTTGGACAGGAGCTCCTACAATGAGCAGTTCTTC. It is translated as CASSLDRSSYNEQFF.

The chain carries TRBV5-1 and TRBJ2-7, with 7 bases aligning to TRBD1. The CDR3 is 16 residues long. Germline CDR1 is SGHRS and CDR2 is YFSETQ. V lost 2 bases, J lost 0 bases, and 8 bases stayed unmatched. The CDR3 nucleotides are TGCGCCAGCAGCTTTGCCCTGACAGGGAACTCCTACGAGCAGTACTTC. Its translation: CASSFALTGNSYEQYF.

The chain couples TRBV7-3 to TRBJ2-7, with a weak D call TRBD2 (6 bases). Germline CDR1 reads SGHTA; CDR2 reads FQGTGA. This CDR3 has 13 residues. Trimming stripped 4 bases from V and 3 bases from J, with 10 bases between. CDR3 sequence (DNA): TGTGCCAGCAGCTCTCTGGGGGGCTACGAGCAGTACTTC. The encoded protein is CASSSLGGYEQYF.

The chain uses TRBV2 and TRBJ1-2; D gene ambiguous. CDR1 SNHLY and CDR2 FYNNEI come from the germline V gene. Trimming removed 4 bases from V and 7 bases from J, with 10 bases in between. This CDR3 is 12 amino acids long. The CDR3 DNA follows: TGTGCCAGCAGTGTGGCCTTAGGTGGCTACACCTTC. This translates into CASSVALGGYTF.

This clone appeared once. V usage is TRBV7-2 and J usage is TRBJ1-1, with a weak D call TRBD1 (6 bases). Trimming cost V 4 bases and J 8 bases, with 14 bases left between them. The CDR3 has 13 residues. CDR1 and CDR2 (germline): SGHTA, FQGNSA. The CDR3 here is CASSSYRVREAFF. The CDR3 DNA reads TGTGCCAGCAGCTCATACAGGGTGAGGGAAGCTTTCTTT.

The chain is built from TRBV5-1 and TRBJ1-6; the D gene is possibly TRBD1 (5 bases). Germline lookup yields CDR1 SGHRS and CDR2 YFSETQ. The germline V and J ends were trimmed by 6 bases and 7 bases, with 11 bases remaining between them. The CDR3 length is 13 residues. Written as DNA, the CDR3 is TGCGCCAGCACCGGGACTGACAATTCACCCCTCCACTTT. This sequence encodes CASTGTDNSPLHF.

The V and J genes are TRBV11-3 and TRBJ1-1; a possible D gene is TRBD1 (5 bases). V was pared by 5 bases and J by 0 bases, with 13 bases between. The CDR3 spans 15 residues. Germline lookup yields CDR1 SGHNT and CDR2 YENEEA. In nucleotides, the CDR3 is TGTGCCAGCAGCCCCCGGGGGGGGATGAACACTGAAGCTTTCTTT. Translation gives CASSPRGGMNTEAFF.

The V call is TRBV3-1 (or the pseudogene TRBV3-2), the J call TRBJ2-1; TRBD1 matches at 7 bases. CDR1 is LGHDT and CDR2 is YNNKEL in the germline V gene (reference sequence). The length of the CDR3 is 15 residues. Germline trimming cut 5 bases from V and 5 bases from J; bases unmatched to any gene: 9. This CDR3 reads CASSARDRANNEQFF. The CDR3 bases are TGTGCCAGCAGCGCCCGGGACAGAGCCAACAATGAGCAGTTCTTC.

The CDR3: CASSGTSGGLSSYEQYF. The DNA of the CDR3 is TGTGCCAGCAGTGGGACTAGCGGGGGCCTAAGCTCCTACGAGCAGTACTTC. The genes are TRBV6-1 and TRBJ2-7, with 13 bases that match TRBD2. The CDR3 totals 17 residues. Germline lookup yields CDR1 MNHNS and CDR2 SASEGT. V lost 4 bases to trimming and J lost 0 bases; unmatched junction nucleotides: 6.

V is TRBV4-1 and J is TRBJ2-1; 7 bases line up with TRBD2. The CDR3 consists of 18 residues. Unmatched junction bases numbered 14, after V lost 0 bases and J lost 6 bases. Germline V CDR1 and CDR2: MGHRA, YSYEKL. The CDR3 region has the DNA TGCGCCAGCAGCCAAGATGGACTTGGGCGGGAGAACCGCAATGAGCAGTTCTTC. It encodes CASSQDGLGRENRNEQFF.

Regarding this clone: Other DNA sequences in the same sample also yield this CDR3. The chain recombines TRBV5-6 with TRBJ1-1; 8 nucleotides align to TRBD1. This CDR3 comprises 16 residues. V trimming: 1 base; J trimming: 0 bases; junction bases outside the gene matches: 5. Per germline, CDR1 SGHDT and CDR2 YYEEEE. CDR3 coding DNA: TGTGCCAGCAGCTTGCCCAGGACAGGGATGAACACTGAAGCTTTCTTT. Its translation: CASSLPRTGMNTEAFF.